This TCR beta chain was sequenced during a study of neoadjuvant anti-PD-1 for oral cavity cancer. With V trimmed by 4 bases and J by 9 bases, 12 bases remained unmatched. The CDR3 runs 16 residues. Germline CDR1 reads SNHLY; CDR2 reads FYNNEI. Time point denoted: after neoadjuvant nivolumab, at surgical resection. Patients had HPV-negative, locally advanced oral cavity squamous cell carcinoma. Analysis of PBMCs was direct, with no culture step. Clones were sequenced by immunoSEQ multiplex PCR, and TCRdb holds only the in-frame ones, with some missing. The sample lists about 68,000 clones, about 85% occurring once.

The sample in question was PBMCs, obtained after nivolumab (anti-PD-1) treatment. This chain connects TRBV2 to TRBJ2-1, with 10 bases matching TRBD2. The source of this sequence is a person between 40 and 85 years old with oral cavity squamous cell carcinoma. CDR3 sequence reads: CASSGGASGRSSEQFF. CDR3 DNA: TGTGCCAGCAGTGGAGGGGCTAGCGGGAGATCGAGTGAGCAGTTCTTC.